The T cell receptor (beta chain) described here comes from a study of blood T cell repertoires in COVID-19. Study in general: From the United States, Italy and Spain came samples of acute and convalescent COVID-19.

The table lists this clone with a count of one. Original methodology: Amplified reference gene primers provided the basis for estimating nucleated cell counts. The protocol was immunoSEQ multiplex PCR, while the TCRdb copy is restricted to in-frame clones and leaves out a portion. V and J calls and clone size are those listed in that table; D and trimming were worked out from the DNA. The table records just under 300,000 clones, more than 85% of them present only once. Sequencing was done on a sample of peripheral blood. This TCR was sampled from a man aged 65 to 85 with acute or convalescent COVID-19.

The CDR3 DNA reads as TGTGCCAGCAGTTACGACTCTGGCGGGGGGAATGAGCAGTTCTTC. Its translation is CASSYDSGGGNEQFF. The rearrangement uses TRBV6-5 and TRBJ2-1, with 8 positions matching TRBD2. The CDR3 extends over 15 amino acids. J was trimmed by 7 bases and V by 2 bases; bases with no gene match: 7. Germline-derived CDR1 and CDR2 are MNHEY and SVGAGI.